This TCR beta chain appears in the sequencing data of a study of blood T cells in healthy people across ages. Whole-study results and caveats: Unsorted PBMC material precluded a definitive naive versus antigen-experienced comparison.

On this clonotype: No antigen is known for it.

Between the trimmed V and J ends, which lost 5 bases and 6 bases, there was a span of 13 bases. The CDR3 totals 13 residues. Germline CDR1 is SEHNR and CDR2 is FQNEAQ (reference sequence). A second PCR of 7 to 11 cycles used a sample-barcoded 5' primer and a J-beta primer mix. TCRdb analysed the 5' RACE reads with MiXCR anew, one entry per CDR3 protein. Among about 970,000 distinct CDR3 sequences, roughly 51% were seen once, and the ten largest hold 20% to 25%. Material for sequencing was blood. This receptor was identified in a woman in her sixties or seventies in good health. The J gene is TRBJ1-1, the V gene TRBV7-9; tentatively, D is TRBD1 (5 bases). The CDR3 DNA follows: TGTGCCAGCAGCCCATGGGGGGAGTCTGAAGCTTTCTTT. Protein product: CASSPWGESEAFF.